A selection of T cell receptor beta chains follows, all from one sample in a study of CD4 T cells in relation to SARS-CoV-2 and coronaviruses. The method was immunoSEQ multiplex PCR; TCRdb's version includes in-frame clones alone and lacks a portion of them. The profile shows approximately 50,000 clones, around 92% of them singletons. Sequenced input: naive CD4+ T cells from PBMCs. These receptor sequences come from an adult with COVID-19. The CDR3 runs from the conserved cysteine through the conserved F or W. The D gene is left open where the match is weak. The size field is filled for only some rows; it gives once, few, many or a size class.

TRBV18	TRBD2	once	TRBJ2-5	TGTGCCAGCTCACCACCTACTAGCGGGAGTAGGGAGACCCAGTACTTC	CASSPPTSGSRETQYF
TRBV5-4	TRBD1	.	TRBJ2-1	TGTGCCAGCAGCTTGGGGGCGGGACAGGGGTACAATGAGCAGTTCTTC	CASSLGAGQGYNEQFF
TRBV4-1	.	once	TRBJ1-5	TGCGCCAGCAGCCAGGACGTAATCCTCCAGCCCCAGCATTTT	CASSQDVILQPQHF
TRBV5-4	TRBD1	.	TRBJ1-1	TGTGCCAGCAGCTGGACAGGTGGCACTGAAGCTTTCTTT	CASSWTGGTEAFF
TRBV19	.	.	TRBJ2-3	TGTGCCAGTAGTATCGGCGGTCGTCAGGGACTCGGCCGCGGTACGCAGTATTTT	CASSIGGRQGLGRGTQYF
TRBV10-3	.	.	TRBJ2-5	TGTGCCATCAGTAGAGACAGACAAAGCCAAGAGACCCAGTACTTC	CAISRDRQSQETQYF
TRBV9	TRBD1	.	TRBJ1-1	TGTGCCAGCAGCGTCACGACAGGGGGTCGCCTAGGGAACACTGAAGCTTTCTTT	CASSVTTGGRLGNTEAFF
TRBV19	TRBD1	.	TRBJ1-2	TGTGCCAGTAGTTGGGAGGGGGCGAGCGGCTACACCTTC	CASSWEGASGYTF
TRBV4-1	.	few	TRBJ1-5	TGCGCCAGCAGCCAAGAGGCCAGGGTTGGTAATCAGCCCCAGCATTTT	CASSQEARVGNQPQHF
TRBV11-2	.	.	TRBJ1-6	TGTGCCAGCAGCTCGAGACCGGGGAGCTCCTATAATTCACCCCTCCACTTT	CASSSRPGSSYNSPLHF
TRBV11-2	TRBD2	.	TRBJ2-3	TGTGCCAGCAGTCTTTGGACTAGCGGGAGCAATACGCAGTATTTT	CASSLWTSGSNTQYF
TRBV18	.	.	TRBJ2-3	TGTGCCAGCTCACCTTGGGGAGATACGCAGTATTTT	CASSPWGDTQYF
TRBV11-2	.	.	TRBJ2-7	TGTGCCAGCAGCTTAGGGGCCGACCCCTCCTACGAGCAGTACTTC	CASSLGADPSYEQYF
TRBV11-3	TRBD2	.	TRBJ2-1	TGTGCCAGCAGCTTAGCCGGACGCGGGAGGTCCCAACACTACAATGAGCAGTTCTTC	CASSLAGRGRSQHYNEQFF